The clone carrying this TCR beta chain was observed a few times. Antigen specificity is unknown. This specimen belongs to a study of T-cell reconstitution after alpha-beta-depleted transplantation in children. A library of TCRbeta sequences, prepared with unique molecular identifiers, was generated. One entry per CDR3 protein, called by TCRdb with MiXCR from the PCR reads. The profile covers a few hundred thousand distinct CDR3 sequences, with approximately 20% appearing a single time and around 9.9% taken by the ten largest. V gave up 2 bases and J gave up 2 bases; unmatched junction bases: 4. CDR1 and CDR2 from the germline V gene are SGHRS and YFSETQ. The CDR3 length is 14 residues. Study-wide points: When one year had passed after transplant, most T-cell counts and diversity came from newly produced T cells. Expanded clones from the graft, numbering several hundred, reportedly supplied alpha-beta T cells about two months after transplant. Certain patients had high TCRbeta diversity at day 60, and it came from recipient T cells and thymic progenitors that survived.

The V gene is TRBV5-1, the J gene TRBJ2-7, with TRBD1 identical over 7 bases. This specimen was PBMCs, mostly from graft donor cells, taken 180 days after TCRalphabeta/CD19-depleted stem cell transplant. This TCR was sampled from a male patient younger than 18 who had a stem cell transplant for acute lymphoblastic leukemia, so the T cells may come from the graft donor. The CDR3 reads CASSFFTGAYEQYF. The CDR3 coding sequence is TGCGCCAGCAGCTTTTTCACAGGGGCCTACGAGCAGTACTTC.